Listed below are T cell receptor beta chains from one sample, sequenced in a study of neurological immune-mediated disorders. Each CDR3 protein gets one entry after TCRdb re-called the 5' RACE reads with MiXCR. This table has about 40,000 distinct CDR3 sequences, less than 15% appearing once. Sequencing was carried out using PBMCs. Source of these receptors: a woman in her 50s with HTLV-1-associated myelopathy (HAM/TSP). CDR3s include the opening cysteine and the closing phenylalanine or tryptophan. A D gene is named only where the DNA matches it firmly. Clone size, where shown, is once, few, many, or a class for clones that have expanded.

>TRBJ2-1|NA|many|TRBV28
TGTGCCAGCAGGGGTCAGGTCAATGAGCAGTTCTTC
CASRGQVNEQFF
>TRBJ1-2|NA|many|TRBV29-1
TGCAGCGTTGCGGAGTGGGACAAGAACTATGGCTACACCTTC
CSVAEWDKNYGYTF
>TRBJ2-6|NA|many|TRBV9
TGTGCCAGCGGCCCCAGGGAATACAGGGCCGGGGCCAACGTCCTGACTTTC
CASGPREYRAGANVLTF
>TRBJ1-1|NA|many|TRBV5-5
TGTGCCAGCAGCTTCCTACAGGACACTGAAGCTTTCTTT
CASSFLQDTEAFF
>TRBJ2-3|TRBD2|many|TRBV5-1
TGCGCCAGCAGCTTTCGACTAGCGGGGCTCACAGATACGCAGTATTTT
CASSFRLAGLTDTQYF
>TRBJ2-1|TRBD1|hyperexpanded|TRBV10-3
TGTGCCATCAGTCAAGAGACAGGGGCGTACAATGAGCAGTTCTTC
CAISQETGAYNEQFF
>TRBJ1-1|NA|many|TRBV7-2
TGTGCCAGCAGCAAACCCCAGGACAGTAGAAAAGCTTTCTTT
CASSKPQDSRKAFF
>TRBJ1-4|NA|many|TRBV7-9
TGTGCCAGCAGCTTAGACCCGAAGCATGAAAAACTGTTTTTT
CASSLDPKHEKLFF
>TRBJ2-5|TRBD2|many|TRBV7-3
TGTGCCAGCAGCTCCTGGGGGGGAGAGACCCAGTACTTC
CASSSWGGETQYF
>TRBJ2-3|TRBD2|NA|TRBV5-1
TGCGCCAGCAGCTGGAGCGGGGGGTCCGAATATACGCAGTATTTT
CASSWSGGSEYTQYF
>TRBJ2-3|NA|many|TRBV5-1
TGCGCCAGCAGGGGGGGCACAGATACGCAGTATTTT
CASRGGTDTQYF
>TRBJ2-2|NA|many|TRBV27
TGTGCCAGCAGTCCCTATGGGGTAGTCGGGGAGCTGTTTTTT
CASSPYGVVGELFF
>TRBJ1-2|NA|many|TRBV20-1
TGCAGTGCTAGAGATAGACGGACGGGCTATGGCTACACCTTC
CSARDRRTGYGYTF
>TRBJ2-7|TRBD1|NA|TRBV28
TGTGCCAGCAGAGACCTTGGACAGGGGGTCTACGAGCAGTACTTC
CASRDLGQGVYEQYF
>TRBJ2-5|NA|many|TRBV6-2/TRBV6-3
TGTGCCAGCAGTTACCCGCCCTGGCGCAGGGCAGGGGAAAAGAAGGAGACCCAGTACTTC
CASSYPPWRRAGEKKETQYF
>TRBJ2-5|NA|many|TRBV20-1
TGCAGTGCTAGCATCCCGGCAGGCGCCCAAGAGACCCAGTACTTC
CSASIPAGAQETQYF
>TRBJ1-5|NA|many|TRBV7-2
TGTGCCAGCAGCTTAGGGGGGTTTGGGAATCAGCCCCAGCATTTT
CASSLGGFGNQPQHF